This T cell receptor (beta chain) comes out of a study of shared clonotypes between healthy human individuals. Study results and caveats: Even with large depth, rarefaction showed that sorted-subset sequencing was incomplete.

As concerns this clone: What it recognizes is unknown.

For sorted subsets, 150 to 200 ng DNA per replicate equaled roughly 30,000 T cell genomes. Sequencing used immunoSEQ multiplex PCR; TCRdb keeps in-frame clones, though not all of them. The data hold under 1,900,000 clones, with 98% observed a single time. Trimming removed 6 bases from V and 6 bases from J, with 18 bases in between. The length of the CDR3 is 15 residues. Per germline, CDR1 MNHEY and CDR2 SVGAGI. CD4+ cells were split into CD45RA+ naive and CD45RA-negative memory subsets. The chain links TRBV6-5 to TRBJ2-1, with a possible D match to TRBD1 (5 bases). This TCR derives from a young man in good health. The sequencing input was naive CD4+ T cells sorted from blood. Sample subset: CD45RA+ positively selected. The chain's CDR3 is CASSRRAGLGNEQFF. CDR3 coding DNA: TGTGCCAGCAGCCGTCGGGCAGGGTTAGGCAATGAGCAGTTCTTC.